This TCR beta chain comes out of a study of T cell responses to AZD1222 COVID-19 vaccine. To note about this clone: Its cognate antigen is unknown.

There are 15 residues in the CDR3. Germline V gene lookup returns CDR1 MGHDK and CDR2 SYGVNS. Trimming stripped 8 bases from V and 1 base from J, with 15 bases between. The data were produced by immunoSEQ multiplex PCR, yet TCRdb's version contains in-frame clones alone and is incomplete. Counted here are more than 150,000 clones, 80% to 90% occurring once; the ten biggest clones make up 5% to 7%. Findings and limits, study-wide: Spike-specific TCR breadth and depth went up after people got two AZD1222 doses. Only six or seven AZD1222 recipients tested seropositive at baseline. Donors were chiefly white British, with a greater number of females, and clonal diversity was perhaps underestimated.

The input for sequencing was peripheral blood, taken on day 0 of AZD1222 vaccination. This chain links TRBV25-1 with TRBJ1-5; D may be TRBD1 (5 bases). The TCR originated in an adult in good health. CDR3: CASQRSGSSNQPQHF. The CDR3 bases are TGTGCCAGCCAACGTTCAGGGTCAAGCAATCAGCCCCAGCATTTT.